This TCR beta chain is drawn from a study of blood T cell repertoires in COVID-19. The overall study: From the United States, Italy and Spain came samples of acute and convalescent COVID-19. In each case, the material was cDNA or gDNA derived from T cells, B-cell-depleted T cells, or PBMCs.

In the source study's methods: Reference gene primer amplification gave nucleated cell count estimates. Clones were sequenced by immunoSEQ multiplex PCR, and TCRdb holds only the in-frame ones, with some missing. V, J and clone size are those of that table, while D and trimming were read from the DNA. The sample lists over 150,000 clones, just over 85% occurring once. V dropped 1 base and J dropped 8 bases, with 17 bases sitting between them. The CDR3 is 15 residues long. Germline CDR1 is SGHTA and CDR2 is FQGNSA. The chain links TRBV7-2 to TRBJ1-2, with a weak D call TRBD1 (6 bases). The clonotype originates from a man aged 50 or older with active or convalescent COVID-19. Sequenced input: peripheral blood. The CDR3 nucleotides are TGTGCCAGCAGCTTAGAGGGCCCAGGGGCGTTCGGCTACACCTTC. It specifies CASSLEGPGAFGYTF.